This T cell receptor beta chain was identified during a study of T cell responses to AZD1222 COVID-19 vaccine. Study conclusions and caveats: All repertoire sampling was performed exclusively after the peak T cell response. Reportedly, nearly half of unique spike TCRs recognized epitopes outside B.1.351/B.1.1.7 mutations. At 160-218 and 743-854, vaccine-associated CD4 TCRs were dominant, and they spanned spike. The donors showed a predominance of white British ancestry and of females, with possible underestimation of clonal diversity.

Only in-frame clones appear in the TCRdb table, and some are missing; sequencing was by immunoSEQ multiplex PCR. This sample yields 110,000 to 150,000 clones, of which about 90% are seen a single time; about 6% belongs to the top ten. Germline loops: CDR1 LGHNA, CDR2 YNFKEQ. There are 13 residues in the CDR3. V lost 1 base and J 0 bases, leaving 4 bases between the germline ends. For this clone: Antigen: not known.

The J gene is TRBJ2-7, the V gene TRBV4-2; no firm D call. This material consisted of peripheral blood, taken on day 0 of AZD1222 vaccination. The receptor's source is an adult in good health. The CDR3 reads CASSQATSYEQYF. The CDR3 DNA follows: TGTGCCAGCAGCCAAGCTACCTCCTACGAGCAGTACTTC.